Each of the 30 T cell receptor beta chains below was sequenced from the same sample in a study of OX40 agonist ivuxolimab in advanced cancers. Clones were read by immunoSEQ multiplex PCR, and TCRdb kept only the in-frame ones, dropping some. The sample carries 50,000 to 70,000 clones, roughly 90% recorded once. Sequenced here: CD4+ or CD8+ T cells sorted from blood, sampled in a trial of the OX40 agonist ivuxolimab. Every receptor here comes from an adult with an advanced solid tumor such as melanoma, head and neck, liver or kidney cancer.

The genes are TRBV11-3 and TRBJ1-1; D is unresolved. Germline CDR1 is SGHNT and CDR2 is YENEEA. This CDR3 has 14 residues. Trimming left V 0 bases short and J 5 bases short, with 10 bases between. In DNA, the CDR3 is TGTGCCAGCAGCTTAGATCGCGGGGATACTGAAGCTTTCTTT. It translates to CASSLDRGDTEAFF.

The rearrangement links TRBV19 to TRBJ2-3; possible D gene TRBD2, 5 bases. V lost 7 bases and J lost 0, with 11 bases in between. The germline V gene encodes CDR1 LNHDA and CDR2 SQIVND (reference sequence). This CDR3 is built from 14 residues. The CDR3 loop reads CASTHTGSTDTQYF. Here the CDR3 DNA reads TGTGCCAGTACCCACACGGGGAGCACAGATACGCAGTATTTT. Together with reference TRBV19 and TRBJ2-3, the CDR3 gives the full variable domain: DGGITQSPKYLFRKEGQNVTLSCEQNLNHDAMYWYRQDPGQGLRLIYYSQIVNDFQKGDIAEGYSVSREKKESFPLTVTSAQKNPTAFYLCASTHTGSTDTQYFGPGTRLTVL.

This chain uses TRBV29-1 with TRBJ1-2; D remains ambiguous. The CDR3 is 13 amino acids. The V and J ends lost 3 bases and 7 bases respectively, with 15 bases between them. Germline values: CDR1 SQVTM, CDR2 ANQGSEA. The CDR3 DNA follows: TGCAGCGTTGACCCCGGGGTGGCGGTTGGCTACACCTTC. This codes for CSVDPGVAVGYTF. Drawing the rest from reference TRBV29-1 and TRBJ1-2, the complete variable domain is SAVISQKPSRDICQRGTSLTIQCQVDSQVTMMFWYRQQPGQSLTLIATANQGSEATYESGFVIDKFPISRPNLTFSTLTVSNMSPEDSSIYLCSVDPGVAVGYTFGSGTRLTVV.

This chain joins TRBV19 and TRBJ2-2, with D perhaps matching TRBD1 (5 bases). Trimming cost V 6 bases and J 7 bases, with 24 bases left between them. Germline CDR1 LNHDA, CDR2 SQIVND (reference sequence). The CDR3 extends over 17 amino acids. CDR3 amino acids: CASREAGLSTGSGELFF. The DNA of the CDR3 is TGTGCCAGTAGAGAGGCAGGGTTGTCGACCGGAAGCGGGGAGCTGTTTTTT.

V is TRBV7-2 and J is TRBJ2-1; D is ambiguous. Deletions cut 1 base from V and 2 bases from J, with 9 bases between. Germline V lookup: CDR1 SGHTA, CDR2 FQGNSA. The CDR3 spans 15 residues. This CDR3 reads CASSLGAGPYNEQFF. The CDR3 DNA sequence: TGTGCCAGCAGCTTAGGGGCCGGGCCCTACAATGAGCAGTTCTTC.

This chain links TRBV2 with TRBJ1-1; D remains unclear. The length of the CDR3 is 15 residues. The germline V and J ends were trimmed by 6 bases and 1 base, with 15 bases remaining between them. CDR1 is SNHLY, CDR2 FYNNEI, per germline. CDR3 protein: CASSGKREKNTEAFF. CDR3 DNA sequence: TGTGCCAGCAGCGGAAAAAGGGAGAAGAACACTGAAGCTTTCTTT.

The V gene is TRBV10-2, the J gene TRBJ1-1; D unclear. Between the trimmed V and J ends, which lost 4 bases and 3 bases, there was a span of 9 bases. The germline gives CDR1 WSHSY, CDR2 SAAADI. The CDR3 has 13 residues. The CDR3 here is CASSGVGYTEAFF. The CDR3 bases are TGCGCCAGCAGTGGTGTGGGCTACACTGAAGCTTTCTTT.

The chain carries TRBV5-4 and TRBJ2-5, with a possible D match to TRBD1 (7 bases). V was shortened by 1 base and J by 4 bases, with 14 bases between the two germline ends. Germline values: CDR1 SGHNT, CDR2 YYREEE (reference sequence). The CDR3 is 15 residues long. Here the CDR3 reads CASSLLSGGGETQYF. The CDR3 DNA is TGTGCCAGCAGCTTGCTATCAGGGGGAGGAGAGACCCAGTACTTC.

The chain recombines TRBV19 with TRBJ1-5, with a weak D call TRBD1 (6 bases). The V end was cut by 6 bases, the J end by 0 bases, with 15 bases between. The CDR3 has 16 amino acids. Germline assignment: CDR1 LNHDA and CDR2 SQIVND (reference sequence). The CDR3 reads CASSPMRGYSNQPQHF. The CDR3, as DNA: TGTGCCAGTAGCCCGATGAGGGGGTATAGCAATCAGCCCCAGCATTTT.

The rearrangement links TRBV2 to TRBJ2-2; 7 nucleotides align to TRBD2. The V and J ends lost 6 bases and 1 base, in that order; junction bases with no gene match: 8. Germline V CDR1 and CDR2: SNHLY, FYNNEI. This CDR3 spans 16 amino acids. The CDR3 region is CASRRGTVKNTGELFF. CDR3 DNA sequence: TGTGCCAGCAGGCGGGGGACGGTTAAGAACACCGGGGAGCTGTTTTTT.

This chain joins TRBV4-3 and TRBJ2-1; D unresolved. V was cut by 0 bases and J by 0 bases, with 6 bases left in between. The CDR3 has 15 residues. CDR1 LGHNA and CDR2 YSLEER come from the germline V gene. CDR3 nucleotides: TGCGCCAGCAGCCAAGATCGAACCTCCTACAATGAGCAGTTCTTC. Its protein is CASSQDRTSYNEQFF.

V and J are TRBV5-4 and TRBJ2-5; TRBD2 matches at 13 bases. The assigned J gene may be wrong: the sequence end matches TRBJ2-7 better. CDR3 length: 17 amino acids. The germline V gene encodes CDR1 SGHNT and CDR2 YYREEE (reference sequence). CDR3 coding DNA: TGTGCCAGCAGTTCCGGGACTAGCGGGATTCATCGCTACGAGCAGTACTTC. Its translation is CASSSGTSGIHRYEQYF.

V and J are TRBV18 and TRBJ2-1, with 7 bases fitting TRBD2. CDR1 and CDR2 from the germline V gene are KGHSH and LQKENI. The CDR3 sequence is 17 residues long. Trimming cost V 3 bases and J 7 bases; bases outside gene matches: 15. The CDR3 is CASSPLTPGRVGNEQFF. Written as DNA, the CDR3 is TGTGCCAGCTCACCTTTAACCCCGGGGAGGGTAGGAAATGAGCAGTTCTTC.

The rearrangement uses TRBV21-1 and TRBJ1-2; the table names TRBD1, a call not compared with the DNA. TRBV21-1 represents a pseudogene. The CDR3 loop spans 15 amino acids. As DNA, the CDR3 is TGTGCCAGCAGCTACCTTCCCGGACAGTACTATGGCTACACCTTC. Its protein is CASSYLPGQYYGYTF.

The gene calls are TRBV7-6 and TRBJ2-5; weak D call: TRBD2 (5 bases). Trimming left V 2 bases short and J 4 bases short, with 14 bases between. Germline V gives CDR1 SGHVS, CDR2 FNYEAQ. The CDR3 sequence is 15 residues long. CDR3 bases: TGTGCCAGCAGCTTAACGGGCGGTGGAGGAGAGACCCAGTACTTC. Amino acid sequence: CASSLTGGGGETQYF.

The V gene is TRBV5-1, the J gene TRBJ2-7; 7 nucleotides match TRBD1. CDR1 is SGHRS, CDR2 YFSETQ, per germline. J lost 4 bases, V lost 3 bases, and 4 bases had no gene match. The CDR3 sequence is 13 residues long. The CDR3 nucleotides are TGCGCCAGCAGCTCCGGGACAGCGTACGAGCAGTACTTC. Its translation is CASSSGTAYEQYF.

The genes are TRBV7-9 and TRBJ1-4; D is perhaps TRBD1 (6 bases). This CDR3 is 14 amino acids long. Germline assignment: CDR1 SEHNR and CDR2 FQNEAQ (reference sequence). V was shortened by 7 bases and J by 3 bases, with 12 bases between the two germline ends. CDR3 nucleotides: TGTGCCAGCAACCCAGGGACATCTAATGAAAAACTGTTTTTT. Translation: CASNPGTSNEKLFF.

CDR3: CASSDPRGPWNEQFF. In nucleotides, the CDR3 is TGTGCCAGCAGTGACCCGAGAGGGCCTTGGAATGAGCAGTTCTTC. V gene TRBV25-1 combines with J gene TRBJ2-1; possibly TRBD2 for D (5 bases). V lost 3 bases and J lost 7, with 16 bases in between. This CDR3 comprises 15 residues. Per the germline V gene, CDR1 is MGHDK and CDR2 is SYGVNS.

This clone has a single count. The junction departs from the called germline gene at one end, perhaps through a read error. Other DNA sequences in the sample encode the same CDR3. For the CDR3, the DNA is TGTGCCAGCAGCACCTCAGGTTTGAACACTGAAGCTTTTTTT. Protein product: CASSTSGLNTEAFF. This chain connects TRBV6-5 to TRBJ1-1; D remains ambiguous. The CDR3 runs to 14 residues. CDR1 and CDR2 (germline): MNHEY, SVGAGI.

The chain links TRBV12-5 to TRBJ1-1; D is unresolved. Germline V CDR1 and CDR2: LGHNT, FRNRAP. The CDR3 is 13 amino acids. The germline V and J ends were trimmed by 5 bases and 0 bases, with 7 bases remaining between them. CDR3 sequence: CASGPRMNTEAFF. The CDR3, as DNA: TGTGCTAGTGGTCCCCGCATGAACACTGAAGCTTTCTTT.

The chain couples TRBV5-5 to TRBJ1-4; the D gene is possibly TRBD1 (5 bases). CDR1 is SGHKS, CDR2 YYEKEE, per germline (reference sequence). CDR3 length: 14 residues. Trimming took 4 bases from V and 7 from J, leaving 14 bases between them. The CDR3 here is CASSPGGFGEKLFF. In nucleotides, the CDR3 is TGTGCCAGCAGCCCCGGGGGGTTCGGTGAAAAACTGTTTTTT.

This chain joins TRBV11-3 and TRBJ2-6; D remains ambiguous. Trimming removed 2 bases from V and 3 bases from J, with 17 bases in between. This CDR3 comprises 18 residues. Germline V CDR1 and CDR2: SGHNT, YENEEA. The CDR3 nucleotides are TGTGCCAGCAGCTTATTTGGGTCGGCGGTGGTTGGGGCCAACGTCCTGACTTTC. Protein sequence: CASSLFGSAVVGANVLTF.

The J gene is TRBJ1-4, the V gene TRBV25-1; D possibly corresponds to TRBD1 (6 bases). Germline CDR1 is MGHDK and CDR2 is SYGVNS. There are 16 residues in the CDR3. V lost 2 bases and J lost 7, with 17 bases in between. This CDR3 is CASSEGRQARGEKLFF. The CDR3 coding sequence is TGTGCCAGCAGTGAAGGCCGACAGGCCCGGGGTGAAAAACTGTTTTTT.

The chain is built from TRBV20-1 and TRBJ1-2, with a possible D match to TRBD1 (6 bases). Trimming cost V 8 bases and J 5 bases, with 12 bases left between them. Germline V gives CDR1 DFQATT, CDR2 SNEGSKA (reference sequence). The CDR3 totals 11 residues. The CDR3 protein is CSFEGEYGYTF. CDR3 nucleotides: TGCAGTTTTGAGGGGGAATATGGCTACACCTTC.

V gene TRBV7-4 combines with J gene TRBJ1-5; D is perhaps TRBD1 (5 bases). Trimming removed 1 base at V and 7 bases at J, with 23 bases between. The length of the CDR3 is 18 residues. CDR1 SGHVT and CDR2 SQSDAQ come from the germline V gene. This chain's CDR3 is CASSLVFMGTSPGQPQHF. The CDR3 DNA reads TGTGCCAGCAGCTTAGTCTTTATGGGGACCTCCCCGGGGCAGCCCCAGCATTTT.

CDR3 residues: CASRQRLQNEQFF. The CDR3 DNA is TGTGCCAGCAGACAGAGACTACAAAATGAGCAGTTCTTC. V gene TRBV2 combines with J gene TRBJ2-1, with TRBD2 as a possible D gene (5 bases). From germline, CDR1 is SNHLY and CDR2 FYNNEI. V gave up 6 bases and J gave up 7 bases, with 13 bases separating them. The CDR3 length is 13 residues.

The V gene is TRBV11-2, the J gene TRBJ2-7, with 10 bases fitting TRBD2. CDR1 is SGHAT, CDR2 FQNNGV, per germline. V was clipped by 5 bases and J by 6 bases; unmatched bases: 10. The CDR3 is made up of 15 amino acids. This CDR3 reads CASSITSGALSEQYF. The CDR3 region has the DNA TGTGCCAGCAGCATAACTAGCGGGGCCCTTTCCGAGCAGTACTTC.

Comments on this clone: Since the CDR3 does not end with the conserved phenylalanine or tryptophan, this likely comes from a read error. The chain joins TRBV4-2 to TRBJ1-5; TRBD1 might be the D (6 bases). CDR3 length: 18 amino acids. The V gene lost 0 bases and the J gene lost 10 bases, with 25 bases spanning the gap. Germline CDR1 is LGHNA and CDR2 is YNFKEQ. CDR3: CASSQERGSQGLISPQHL. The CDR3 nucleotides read TGTGCCAGCAGCCAAGAGAGGGGGAGTCAGGGACTCATCAGCCCCCAGCATCTT.

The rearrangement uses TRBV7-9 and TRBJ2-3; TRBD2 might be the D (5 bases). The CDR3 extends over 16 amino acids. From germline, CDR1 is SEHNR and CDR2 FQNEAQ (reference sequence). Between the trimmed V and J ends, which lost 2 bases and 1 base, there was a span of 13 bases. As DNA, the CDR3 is TGTGCCAGCAGCTTATTGAGCGGAGGTGGCACAGATACGCAGTATTTT. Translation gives CASSLLSGGGTDTQYF.

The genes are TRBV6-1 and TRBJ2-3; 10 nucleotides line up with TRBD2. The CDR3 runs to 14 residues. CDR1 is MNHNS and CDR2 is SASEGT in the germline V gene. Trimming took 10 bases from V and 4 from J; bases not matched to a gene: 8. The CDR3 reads CATRLAGAADTQYF. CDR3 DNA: TGTGCCACCCGCCTAGCGGGAGCGGCAGATACGCAGTATTTT.